This is a list of T cell receptor beta chains from one sample in a study of blood T cell repertoires in COVID-19. Profiling relied on immunoSEQ multiplex PCR, and the TCRdb table lists in-frame clones only, not all of them. The data contain around 140,000 clones, approximately 85% of them singletons. The sample comprised peripheral blood. The receptors come from a man in his sixties or seventies with acute or convalescent COVID-19. Each CDR3 is given with its conserved first and last residue. The D gene is left open where the match is weak. Expanded clones get a size class; other rows say once, few or many, or leave the size out.

j_gene,abundance,v_gene,d_gene,CDR3nt,CDR3aa
TRBJ2-3,.,TRBV5-1,.,TGCGCCAGCAGCTCAGGAAAGTTACAGGGTCGTCAGCCAGATACGCAGTATTTT,CASSSGKLQGRQPDTQYF
TRBJ1-1,.,TRBV6-6,.,TGTGCCAGCAGTTACTCTACGGAGAGGAACACTGAAGCTTTCTTT,CASSYSTERNTEAFF
TRBJ1-3,.,TRBV3-1/TRBV3-2,.,TGTGCCAGCAGCCAACGTACTATTTTCTCTGGAAACACCATATATTTT,CASSQRTIFSGNTIYF
TRBJ2-5,.,TRBV7-9,.,TGTGCCAGCAGCCGGACGGGAAACCAAGAGACCCAGTACTTC,CASSRTGNQETQYF
TRBJ1-2,.,TRBV5-4,.,TGTGCCAGCAGCTTGGCCAGGGAAGGGTTGGGCTACACCTTC,CASSLAREGLGYTF
TRBJ1-6,.,TRBV3-1/TRBV3-2,.,TGTGCCAGCAGCTCACGGACAATAGGAGATTCACCCCTCCACTTT,CASSSRTIGDSPLHF
TRBJ2-3,.,TRBV4-1,.,TGCGCCAGCAGCCAAGTCCGGGACGGGGGTGATACGCAGTATTTT,CASSQVRDGGDTQYF
TRBJ1-5,.,TRBV15,.,TGTGCCACCAGCGGCGGGTTAGGGGGGCCCCAGCATTTT,CATSGGLGGPQHF
TRBJ2-2,.,TRBV7-3,TRBD2,TGTGCCAGCAGCCCCGCTGGGCGGGAGTTAACCGGGGAGCTGTTTTTT,CASSPAGRELTGELFF
TRBJ2-7,.,TRBV18,TRBD1,TGTGCCAGCTCACCCCTCGGGACAGGGGGAAGGGAGCAGTACTTC,CASSPLGTGGREQYF
TRBJ2-3,.,TRBV7-9,.,TGTGCCAGCAGCCAGGGACAACAGAGCACAGATACGCAGTATTTT,CASSQGQQSTDTQYF
TRBJ1-2,.,TRBV27,TRBD1,TGTGCCAGCAGTTCGACCGGGACAGGGGAGAGCTACACCTTC,CASSSTGTGESYTF
TRBJ2-7,.,TRBV28,TRBD1,TGTGCCAGTTTTCCGGGACAGGGCCCTTTTGCTTCCCCGGAGCAGTACTTC,CASFPGQGPFASPEQYF
TRBJ2-5,.,TRBV5-4,TRBD1,TGTGCCAGCAGCCTACGGACAGGGACTCAACAAGAGACCCAGTACTTC,CASSLRTGTQQETQYF
TRBJ2-3,.,TRBV2,TRBD1,TGTGCCAGCAGGGTTGGACAGGTCAGCACAGATACGCAGTATTTT,CASRVGQVSTDTQYF
TRBJ2-5,.,TRBV3-1/TRBV3-2,TRBD2,TGTGCCAGCAGCCAGGGGGCTAGCGGGGAAGAGACCCAGTACTTC,CASSQGASGEETQYF
TRBJ2-7,few,TRBV7-9,TRBD2,TGTGCCAGCAGCGATCGACTAGCGGGGTACTACGAGCAGTACTTC,CASSDRLAGYYEQYF
TRBJ2-1,.,TRBV3-1/TRBV3-2,.,TGTGCCAGCAGCCAAGAGCCCTCGGAGGTTTACAATGAGCAGTTCTTC,CASSQEPSEVYNEQFF
TRBJ2-5,.,TRBV5-4,TRBD1,TGTGCCAGCAGCTTAGATGGGGACAGCCAAGAGACCCAGTACTTC,CASSLDGDSQETQYF
TRBJ1-5,.,TRBV11-2,TRBD1,TGTGCCAGCAGCCCTGGGACAGGACTTTTGGAGCCCCAGCATTTT,CASSPGTGLLEPQHF
TRBJ2-1,.,TRBV3-1/TRBV3-2,.,TGTGCCAGCAGCCAAGAATACGGACAATACAATGAGCAGTTCTTC,CASSQEYGQYNEQFF
TRBJ1-2,.,TRBV6-5,.,TGTGCCAGCAGAGAGGTGGGTCGAGGCTACACCTTC,CASREVGRGYTF
TRBJ2-7,.,TRBV5-5,.,TGTGCCAGCAGCCCCCGCCAGGGATCCTCCTACGAGCAGTACTTC,CASSPRQGSSYEQYF
TRBJ1-6,.,TRBV28,TRBD1,TGTGCCAGCAGTTCTCCGGGACAGGGAAATTCACCCCTCCACTTT,CASSSPGQGNSPLHF
TRBJ2-7,.,TRBV2,TRBD1,TGTGCCAGCAATAAAAGACAGGGATCGGGTGAGCAGTACTTC,CASNKRQGSGEQYF
TRBJ2-5,.,TRBV7-9,TRBD2,TGTGCCAGCAGCTCCCTCAAGCGGGAGGGGCGGGAGACCCAGTACTTC,CASSSLKREGRETQYF
TRBJ2-1,.,TRBV9,.,TGTGCCAGCAGGGAGGGACTCCTCACCTACAATGAGCAGTTCTTC,CASREGLLTYNEQFF
TRBJ2-1,once,TRBV5-8,TRBD2,TGTGCCAGCAGATTTCTAGCGGGAGGGGACAATGAGCAGTTCTTC,CASRFLAGGDNEQFF
TRBJ1-2,.,TRBV7-9,TRBD1,TGTGCCAGCCAAACAGGGGGCAGTAACTATGGCTACACCTTC,CASQTGGSNYGYTF
TRBJ2-6,.,TRBV11-3,.,TGTGCCAGCAGCCTCTCGAGGTCTGGGGCCAACGTCCTGACTTTC,CASSLSRSGANVLTF
TRBJ1-5,once,TRBV19,TRBD1,TGTGCCAGTAGTATTTGGGGACAGGGGCCTGATCAGCCCCAGCATTTT,CASSIWGQGPDQPQHF
TRBJ2-3,.,TRBV28,TRBD1,TGTGCCAGCAGCCTCCCGGGACAGGGCGGTACGCAGTATTTT,CASSLPGQGGTQYF
TRBJ2-7,few,TRBV7-2,TRBD1,TGTGCCAGCAGCCGAGGACAGGGTGACGAGCAGTACTTC,CASSRGQGDEQYF
TRBJ1-1,.,TRBV12-3/TRBV12-4,TRBD1,TGTGCCAGCGGATGGACAGGGGACACTGAAGCTTTCTTT,CASGWTGDTEAFF
TRBJ1-2,.,TRBV11-2,.,TGTGCCAGCAGCTTAGACCAGGGTATGAGCTACACCTTC,CASSLDQGMSYTF
TRBJ2-1,.,TRBV6-2/TRBV6-3,TRBD1,TGTGCCAGCAGTTACTCCGACAGGGGAAATGAGCAGTTCTTC,CASSYSDRGNEQFF
TRBJ2-5,.,TRBV7-2,.,TGTGCCAGCAGCTCCCAAGGAACAGCTCAAGAGACCCAGTACTTC,CASSSQGTAQETQYF
TRBJ1-2,.,TRBV4-2,.,TGTGCCAGCAGCCCCGCGAGAACTAACTATGGCTACACCTTC,CASSPARTNYGYTF
TRBJ2-3,once,TRBV28,.,TGTGCCAGCAGATCCACAGGGCTTACCACAGATACGCAGTATTTT,CASRSTGLTTDTQYF
TRBJ1-1,.,TRBV6-5,.,TGTGCCAGCAGCTCCAGGCTTCGGACGGGAACTGAAGCTTTCTTT,CASSSRLRTGTEAFF
TRBJ1-2,.,TRBV7-2,TRBD1,TGTGCCAGCAGCTTAGGGGCGGACAGGGAAGGCTACACCTTC,CASSLGADREGYTF
TRBJ2-2,.,TRBV27,.,TGTGCCAGCAGTTTAGTCGTAAAGGGGCGTCACACCGGGGAGCTGTTTTTT,CASSLVVKGRHTGELFF
TRBJ2-1,.,TRBV3-1/TRBV3-2,.,TGTGCCAGCAGCCAGTACGGAGGGTTGAATGAGCAGTTCTTC,CASSQYGGLNEQFF
TRBJ2-3,.,TRBV6-5,TRBD2,TGTGCCAGCACCCCAGCGGGGGGAAGATATACGCAGTATTTT,CASTPAGGRYTQYF
TRBJ1-1,.,TRBV10-3,.,TGTGCCATCAGCCCGAGGGACACCTTAAACACTGAAGCTTTCTTT,CAISPRDTLNTEAFF
TRBJ1-4,.,TRBV4-1,TRBD1,TGCGCCAGCAGCCAAGTTGACAGGGGAGTAGCTAATGAAAAACTGTTTTTT,CASSQVDRGVANEKLFF
TRBJ2-3,.,TRBV11-2,TRBD2,TGTGCCAGCAGCCAACGGACTAGCATGACAGATACGCAGTATTTT,CASSQRTSMTDTQYF
TRBJ2-2,few,TRBV7-9,TRBD1,TGTGCCAGCAGCCCACCGGGACAGGTTAACACCGGGGAGCTGTTTTTT,CASSPPGQVNTGELFF
TRBJ2-7,.,TRBV11-2,.,TGTGCCAGCAGCTCGGCCTACGAGCAGTACTTC,CASSSAYEQYF
TRBJ2-7,.,TRBV24-1,.,TGTGCCACCAGTGATCCGCGGGACAGAACCTACGAGCAGTACTTC,CATSDPRDRTYEQYF
TRBJ2-5,.,TRBV6-1,TRBD1,TGTGCCAGCAGCTCCTCGGACAGGGCCAGGGAGACCCAGTACTTC,CASSSSDRARETQYF